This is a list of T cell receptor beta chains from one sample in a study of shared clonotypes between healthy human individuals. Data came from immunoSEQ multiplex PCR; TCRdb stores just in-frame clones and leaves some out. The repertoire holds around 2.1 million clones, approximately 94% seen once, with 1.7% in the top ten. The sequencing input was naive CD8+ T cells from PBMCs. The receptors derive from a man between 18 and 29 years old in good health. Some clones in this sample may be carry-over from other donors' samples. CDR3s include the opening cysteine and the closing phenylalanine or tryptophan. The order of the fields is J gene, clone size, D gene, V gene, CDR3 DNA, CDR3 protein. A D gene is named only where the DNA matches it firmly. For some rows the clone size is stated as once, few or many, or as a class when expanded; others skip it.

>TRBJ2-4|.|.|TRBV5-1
TGCGCCAGCAGCTTGTTTCCTACTAAATCTACAAACATTCAGTACTTC
CASSLFPTKSTNIQYF
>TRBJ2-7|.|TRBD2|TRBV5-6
TGTGCCAGCATCCGGGGGGGCTCCTACGAGCAGTACTTC
CASIRGGSYEQYF
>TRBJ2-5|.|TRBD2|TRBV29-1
TGCAGCGTTGAAGAACCGGAACTAGCGGGCTGGGGGGAGACCCAGTACTTC
CSVEEPELAGWGETQYF
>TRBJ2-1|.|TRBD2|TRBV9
TGTGCCAGCAGCGTAGGGACTAGCGGGAGCTACAATGAGCAGTTCTTC
CASSVGTSGSYNEQFF
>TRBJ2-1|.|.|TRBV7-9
TGTGCCAGCAGCGTGGGACAGCAGTTCTTC
CASSVGQQFF
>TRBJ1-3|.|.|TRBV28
TGTGCCAGCAGTTTATTGCGAGGAAACACCATATATTTT
CASSLLRGNTIYF
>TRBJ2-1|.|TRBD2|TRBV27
TGTGCCAGCAGTTCAGAACTAGCGGGAGGGTACAATGAGCAGTTCTTC
CASSSELAGGYNEQFF
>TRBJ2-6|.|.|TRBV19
TGTGCCAGTAGTATACTTGGGTTATCCTCTGAGGGGGCCAACGTCCTGACTTTC
CASSILGLSSEGANVLTF
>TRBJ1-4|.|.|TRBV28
TGTGCCACACAAGCCGTTTGGGGGCTGGGAGAAAAACTGTTTTTT
CATQAVWGLGEKLFF
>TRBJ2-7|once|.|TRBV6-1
TGTGCCAGCAGTGTCTTGCCGAGACCCGGCGGCTACGAGCAGTACTTC
CASSVLPRPGGYEQYF
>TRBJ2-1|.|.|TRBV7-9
TGTGCCAGCAGCTTCAACAAGCTGGGGGAGCAGTTCTTC
CASSFNKLGEQFF
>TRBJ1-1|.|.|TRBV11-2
TGTGCCAGCAGCTTAGATTCCCCCGGCAGACTGAACACTGAAGCTTTCTTT
CASSLDSPGRLNTEAFF
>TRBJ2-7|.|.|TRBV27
TGTGCCAGCAGTTTATCGGCAAGGAACTACGAGCAGTACTTC
CASSLSARNYEQYF
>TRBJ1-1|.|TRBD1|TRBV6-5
TGTGCCAGCACACAGGGGTGGGGGAACACTGAAGCTTTCTTT
CASTQGWGNTEAFF
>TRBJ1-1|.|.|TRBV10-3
TGTGCCATCGGTTCGGGTGAGGCCACTGAAGCTTTCTTT
CAIGSGEATEAFF
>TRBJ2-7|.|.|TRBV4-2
TGTGCCAGCAGCCAAGAGGGTGGCCTCTACGAGCAGTACTTC
CASSQEGGLYEQYF
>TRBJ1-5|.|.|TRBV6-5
TGTGCCAGCAGTCCACAATATAGCAATCAGCCCCAGCATTTT
CASSPQYSNQPQHF
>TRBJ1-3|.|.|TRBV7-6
TGTGCCAGCAGCTTTGGGGACGGCGGTGGGGCTGGAAACACCATATATTTT
CASSFGDGGGAGNTIYF
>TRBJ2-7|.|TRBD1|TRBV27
TGTGCCAGCAGTTTAAGACAGGGCTCCTACGAGCAGTACTTC
CASSLRQGSYEQYF
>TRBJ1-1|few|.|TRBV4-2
TGTGCCAGCAGCCAAGATTCGGAAGGAGTGAACACTGAAGCTTTCTTT
CASSQDSEGVNTEAFF
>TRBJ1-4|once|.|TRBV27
TGTGCCAGCAGTTTAGTACAGGGAGGTGAAAAACTGTTTTTT
CASSLVQGGEKLFF
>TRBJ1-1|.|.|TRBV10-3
TGTGCCATCAGTGAGTACCTCGGGACACAGAACACTGAAGCTTTCTTT
CAISEYLGTQNTEAFF
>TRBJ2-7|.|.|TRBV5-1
TGCGCCAGCAGCTTCGAAGAGCAGTCCTACGAGCAGTACTTC
CASSFEEQSYEQYF
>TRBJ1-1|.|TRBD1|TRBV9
TGTGCCAGCAGCGTAGGGGGACAGGAAGCTTTCTTT
CASSVGGQEAFF
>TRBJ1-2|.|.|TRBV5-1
TGCGCCAGCAGCTTGGCGTGGGGGCGAGACTATGGCTACACCTTC
CASSLAWGRDYGYTF
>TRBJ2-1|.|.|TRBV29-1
TGCAGCGTTGATACGACGGGCTCCTACAATGAGCAGTTCTTC
CSVDTTGSYNEQFF
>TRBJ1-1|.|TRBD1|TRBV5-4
TGTGCCAGCAGCTGGGACAGGGGCACTGAAGCTTTCTTT
CASSWDRGTEAFF
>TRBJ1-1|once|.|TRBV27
TGTGCCAGCAGTCTACGGTACAGGACTGAAGCTTTCTTT
CASSLRYRTEAFF
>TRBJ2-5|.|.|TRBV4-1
TGCGCCAGCAGCCAGATTTCCGGGACACTCGGAGGCGGAGAGACCCAGTACTTC
CASSQISGTLGGGETQYF
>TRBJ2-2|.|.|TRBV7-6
TGTGCCAGCAGCTTACCCGTACAGGGTTTCACCGGGGAGCTGTTTTTT
CASSLPVQGFTGELFF
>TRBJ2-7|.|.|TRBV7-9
TGTGCCAGCAGACCTCAACAGGGTAACGAGCAGTACTTC
CASRPQQGNEQYF
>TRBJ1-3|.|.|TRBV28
TGTGCCAGCAGTTCTCGTCGGATGTTGTCTGGAAACACCATATATTTT
CASSSRRMLSGNTIYF
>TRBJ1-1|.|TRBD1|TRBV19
TGTGCCAGTAGTAAAGGACAGGGACGTGGAACTTTCTTT
CASSKGQGRGTFF
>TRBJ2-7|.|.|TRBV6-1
TGTGCCAGCAGTGAAGGGGTTGAGCAGTACTTC
CASSEGVEQYF
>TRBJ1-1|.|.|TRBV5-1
TGCGCCAGCAGCTTGGACAGGCCCAACACTGAAGCTTTCTTT
CASSLDRPNTEAFF
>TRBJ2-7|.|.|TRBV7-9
TGTGCCAGCGGGACGAGTGAGCAGTACTTC
CASGTSEQYF
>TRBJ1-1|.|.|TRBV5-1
TGCGCCAGCAGCTTGGCCCAGGGCGGGGCTACTGAAGCTTTCTTT
CASSLAQGGATEAFF
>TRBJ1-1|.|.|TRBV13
TGTGCCAGCAGCCCAACGGTGAACACTGAAGCTTTCTTT
CASSPTVNTEAFF
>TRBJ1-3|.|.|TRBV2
TGTGCCAACAACGACAGGACCTCTGGAAACACCATATATTTT
CANNDRTSGNTIYF
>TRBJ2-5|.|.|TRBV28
TGTGCCAGCAGCAAACGGGACGGGGGTTTAGAGACCCAGTACTTC
CASSKRDGGLETQYF
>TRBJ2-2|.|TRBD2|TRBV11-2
TGTGCCAGCAGCGTCCCGGTAGCGGGAGGGGCCGGGGAGCTGTTTTTT
CASSVPVAGGAGELFF